The T cell receptor (beta chain) under discussion was sequenced for a study of memory CD4+ T cells and cytomegalovirus serostatus. Sequenced by immunoSEQ multiplex PCR; TCRdb stores in-frame clones only, minus some. In the table there are 46,000 or so clones, 78% of which are singletons. CDR1 is MNHNY and CDR2 is SVGAGI in the germline V gene (reference sequence). The CDR3 length is 15 residues. With regard to this clone: At one end the junction does not follow the germline gene, possibly because of a read error.

Single viable CD3+CD4+CD8-CD45RO+ cells were sorted as the memory CD4+ T cells. The V gene is TRBV6-6, the J gene TRBJ2-7; 11 nucleotides match TRBD2. What was sequenced was memory CD4+ T cells from blood. This receptor was identified in an adult in good health and CMV-seronegative. The CDR3 loop is CASSLLAGVSSEQYF. CDR3 DNA: TGTGCCAGCAGTTTACTAGCGGGGGTTTCCTCCGAGCAGTACTTC.